Presented here are 13 T cell receptor delta chains from one specimen sequenced in a study of gamma-delta T cells after stem cell transplantation. TCRdb redid the clone calls on the RT-PCR reads with CATT. Altogether 2,000 to 3,000 delta-chain clones are present, 3% to 3.5% being singletons, with the ten largest covering around half. Sequenced material: gamma-delta T cells. The receptors come from a human donor. It is not recorded whose cells these are; they may come from a transplant donor.

This clone was picked up a small number of times. TCRdb assigns this DNA the protein of a much larger clone, which departs from its translation at residue 11; this likely reflects a read error, and the protein shown comes from translating the DNA. V usage is TRDV2 and J usage is TRDJ3, with TRDD3 matching 9 bases. Germline V lookup: CDR1 GEAIGNYY, CDR2 EKD. V lost 0 bases to trimming and J lost 0 bases; unmatched junction nucleotides: 8. CDR3 length equals 20 residues. This chain's CDR3 is CACDTATGGPGSWDTRQMFF. CDR3 sequence (DNA): TGTGCCTGTGACACCGCTACTGGGGGACCGGGCTCCTGGGACACCCGACAGATGTTTTTC.

Remarks on this clone: This DNA's translation differs at residue 4 from TCRdb's protein, which comes from a much larger clone; a read error is likely, and the protein shown is translated from the DNA. The chain combines TRDV2 with TRDJ1; 10 bases line up with TRDD3. The CDR3 has 20 residues. CDR1 is GEAIGNYY, CDR2 EKD, per germline. This chain's CDR3 is CACGTIRGIRPQLYTDKLIF. DNA of the CDR3: TGTGCCTGTGGCACCATAAGGGGGATACGACCTCAATTGTACACCGATAAACTCATCTTT.

This clone was seen more than once but under ten times. The translation of this DNA and the TCRdb protein of a much larger clone differ at residue 4, probably owing to a read error; the protein shown here is translated from the DNA. The chain couples TRDV2 to TRDJ1; 7 positions match TRDD3. The V gene's germline CDR1 is GEAIGNYY and CDR2 EKD. V was clipped by 5 bases and J by 2 bases; unmatched bases: 13. This CDR3 has 16 amino acids. As DNA, the CDR3 is TGTGCCTGTGCCCCACTATGGGGGACTAGTACCGATAAACTCATCTTT. The encoded protein is CACAPLWGTSTDKLIF.

This clone is judged medium-sized. The same CDR3 arises from other DNA sequences in this sample as well. This chain joins TRDV2 and TRDJ3; 8 bases agree with TRDD3. The CDR3 loop spans 19 amino acids. The V and J ends lost 4 bases and 0 bases, in that order; junction bases with no gene match: 10. CDR1 and CDR2 from the germline V gene are GEAIGNYY and EKD. CDR3 residues: CACDSTGGRDSWDTRQMFF. CDR3 bases: TGTGCCTGTGATAGTACTGGGGGTCGTGACTCCTGGGACACCCGACAGATGTTTTTC.

This clone was counted between two and nine times. Translating this DNA gives a protein that differs at residue 4 from the TCRdb one, which belongs to a much larger clone; a read error is likely, and the protein shown is this translation. The V call is TRDV2, the J call TRDJ1; 13 nucleotides line up with TRDD3. There are 18 residues in the CDR3. The V gene end was trimmed by 4 bases and the J gene end by 0 bases; junction bases not matched to a gene: 10. CDR1 is GEAIGNYY, CDR2 EKD, per germline. In DNA, the CDR3 is TGTGCCTGTGAAGGGATCCGACTGGGGGATACGGACACCGATAAACTCATCTTT. Translation gives CACEGIRLGDTDTDKLIF.

With respect to this clone: The translation of this DNA and the TCRdb protein of a much larger clone differ at residue 13, probably owing to a read error; the protein shown here is translated from the DNA. This chain joins TRDV2 and TRDJ1; D gene uncertain. The CDR3 extends over 18 amino acids. Germline V gene lookup returns CDR1 GEAIGNYY and CDR2 EKD. Trimming took off 3 bases at V and 4 bases at J, with 26 bases between the two ends. CDR3 in DNA: TGTGCCTGTGACGCGCTTACAGAAGTTGGTAGTTCTAACGATAAACTCATCTTT. It codes for CACDALTEVGSSNDKLIF.

Here the CDR3 reads CACDLLGDAVTTHTDKLIF. The CDR3 nucleotides read TGTGCCTGTGACTTACTGGGGGATGCCGTTACGACTCACACCGATAAACTCATCTTT. The chain combines TRDV2 with TRDJ1, with 10 positions matching TRDD3. The CDR3 has 19 amino acids. The germline V gene encodes CDR1 GEAIGNYY and CDR2 EKD. J lost 0 bases, V lost 3 bases, and 15 bases had no gene match.

This clone was seen more than once but under ten times. V gene TRDV2 combines with J gene TRDJ3, with 8 positions matching TRDD3. With V trimmed by 0 bases and J by 0 bases, 15 bases remained unmatched. Per the germline V gene, CDR1 is GEAIGNYY and CDR2 is EKD. The CDR3 runs to 22 residues. CDR3 DNA sequence: TGTGCCTGTGACACCACCGTACTGGGGGGTCTACCAGACTCCTGGGACACCCGACAGATGTTTTTC. Its protein is CACDTTVLGGLPDSWDTRQMFF.

Only a few counts were recorded for this clone. A read error is possible here, since a much larger clone lies one base away. Other DNA variants within this sample encode the same CDR3. This chain connects TRDV1 to TRDJ1, with a possible D match to TRDD3 (8 bases). The CDR3 length is 22 residues. The ends were cut back, 0 bases at V and 1 base at J, with 30 bases in the middle. Germline loops: CDR1 TSWWSYY, CDR2 QGS. The CDR3 here is CALGELTFLHLPWGYSTDKLIF. For the CDR3, the DNA is TGTGCTCTTGGGGAACTCACCTTCCTCCATCTACCTTGGGGATACTCCACCGATAAACTCATCTTT.

On this clone: TCRdb's listed protein matches a much larger clone and diverges from this DNA's translation at residue 8, likely through a read error; the protein shown comes from the DNA. The chain uses TRDV2 and TRDJ1; 7 bases line up with TRDD3. J gave up 4 bases and V 3 bases, and 10 bases lay outside the gene matches. The CDR3 extends over 15 amino acids. CDR1 GEAIGNYY and CDR2 EKD come from the germline V gene. CDR3 residues: CACDPLGNPGDKLIF. CDR3 in DNA: TGTGCCTGTGACCCACTGGGGAATCCCGGCGATAAACTCATCTTT.

This clone was seen a handful of times. The gene calls are TRDV2 and TRDJ1; 8 nucleotides match TRDD3. This CDR3 is built from 20 residues. Trimming took 2 bases from V and 2 from J; bases not matched to a gene: 21. CDR1 and CDR2 (germline): GEAIGNYY, EKD. CDR3 residues: CACDNLTGGPIRGRTDKLIF. The CDR3 DNA follows: TGTGCCTGTGACAATCTTACTGGGGGCCCTATCCGCGGTAGGACCGATAAACTCATCTTT.

The chain employs TRDV1 and TRDJ1; 10 positions match TRDD3. Germline values: CDR1 TSWWSYY, CDR2 QGS. The length of the CDR3 is 20 residues. After removal of 3 bases from V and 0 bases from J, the junction contained 16 bases not matched to a gene. The CDR3 DNA sequence: TGTGCTCTTGGGGACCTCGTTCCCTACTGGGGGATTCCTCACACCGATAAACTCATCTTT. It is translated as CALGDLVPYWGIPHTDKLIF.

Of note for this clone: A far larger clone is off by one base, so a read error is likely. Other DNA sequences in the sample encode the same CDR3. V and J are TRDV2 and TRDJ1; D uncertain. In germline, CDR1 is GEAIGNYY, CDR2 EKD. The ends were cut back, 1 base at V and 0 bases at J, with 11 bases in the middle. The length of the CDR3 is 15 residues. CDR3 sequence reads: CACDTIIPYTDKLIF. The CDR3 coding sequence is TGTGCCTGTGACACGATAATACCGTACACCGATAAACTCATCTTT.